This TCR beta chain was recorded in a study of cytomegalovirus exposure and HLA in healthy donors. The PCR used 60 Vbeta and 13 Jbeta primers. Authors' methods: Later work found tens of millions of unique TCR beta chains, with about 10 million shared. Assay: immunoSEQ multiplex PCR; the TCRdb copy retains only in-frame clones and omits some. V and J calls and clone size are given by that table; D and trimming were obtained from the DNA. The sample has over 120,000 clones; around 81% are singletons. V lost 3 bases to trimming and J lost 2 bases; unmatched junction nucleotides: 4. Germline V gene lookup returns CDR1 SNHLY and CDR2 FYNNEI. CDR3 length equals 15 residues. Notes on the study in general: In a later analysis, at a false discovery rate of 0.05, approximately 16,000 TCR beta sequences were associated with HLA alleles.

A remark on this clone: Its antigen is currently unknown.

The chain has TRBV2 and TRBJ1-5; 7 positions agree with TRBD1. This sequence originates from a man aged 50 or older in good health and CMV-seronegative. Sequences were obtained from PBMCs. The CDR3: CASSDGQGGNQPQHF. CDR3 bases: TGTGCCAGCAGTGACGGGCAGGGGGGCAATCAGCCCCAGCATTTT.